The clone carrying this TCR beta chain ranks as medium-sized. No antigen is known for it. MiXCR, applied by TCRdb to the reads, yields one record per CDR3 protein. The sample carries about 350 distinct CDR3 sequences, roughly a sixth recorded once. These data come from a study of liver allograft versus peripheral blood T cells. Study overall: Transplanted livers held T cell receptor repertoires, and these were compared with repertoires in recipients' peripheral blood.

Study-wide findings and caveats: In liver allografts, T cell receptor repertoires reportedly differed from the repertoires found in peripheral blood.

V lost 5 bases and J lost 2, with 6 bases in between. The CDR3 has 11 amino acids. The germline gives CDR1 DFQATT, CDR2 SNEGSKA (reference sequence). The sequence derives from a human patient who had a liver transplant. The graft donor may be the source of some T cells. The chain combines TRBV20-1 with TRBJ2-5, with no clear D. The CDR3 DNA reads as TGCAGTGCTCCCCCGCAAGAGACCCAGTACTTC. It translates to CSAPPQETQYF.